The TCR beta chain described here comes from a study of tumor-infiltrating lymphocytes in primary liver carcinoma. Overall study results and limits: Samples were bulk unsorted, so CD4+ and CD8+ repertoires were not compared.

The CDR3 has 16 residues. From germline, CDR1 is MNHNY and CDR2 SVGAGI (reference sequence). A primer in the constant region served to generate TCR beta cDNA from about 470 ng of total RNA. Library construction for TCR beta comprised three nested multiplex PCR rounds performed with slightly modified ARM-PCR. Primers for the first two PCR rounds were TRBV1-TRBV30 forward primers and a C-beta reverse primer (10 cycles per round). MiXCR, applied by TCRdb to the multiplex PCR reads, yields one record per CDR3 protein. The sample yields roughly 330,000 distinct CDR3 sequences, about 61% seen once. Extraction also yielded germline DNA, while blood RNA was obtained from unsorted whole blood. Those patients suffered from chronic HBV infection and were treatment-naive. A sample of approximately 4 milliliters of peripheral blood was taken before surgery. This clonotype has only one observation. Antigen unknown. Sequence at one end of the junction differs from germline and may be a read error.

Sequencing input: peripheral blood. J is TRBJ1-3 and V is TRBV6-6, with D unclear. This receptor was identified in a man in his forties with primary liver carcinoma and hepatitis B virus infection. The CDR3 region is CASSYISGSSGNIIYF. Written as DNA, the CDR3 is TGTGCCAGCAGTTACATCAGTGGGTCCTCGGGAAACATCATATATTTT.